The clone carrying this T cell receptor (beta chain) was recorded at least ten times. No antigen is known for it. The data originate from a study of T cells in Graves' hyperthyroidism and ophthalmopathy. Notes on the study in general: Most thyroid clonotypes with frequency above 0.001 were detected in blood.

Uncontrolled infection, other autoimmune disease, pregnancy or lactation led to exclusion. What was amplified from RNA transcripts were TCR beta CDR3 regions. First-round RT-PCR with HTBI primers amplified the TCR CDR3 region. TCRdb re-analysed the multiplex PCR reads in MiXCR, keeping a single row per CDR3 protein. The sample holds more than 350,000 distinct CDR3 sequences; 15% are singletons and the top ten take 32%. The CDR3 is 14 residues long. Trimming shortened V by 7 bases and J by 0 bases, and 10 bases separated the two germline ends. The receptor was derived from a woman aged 30 to 39 with Graves' hyperthyroidism. Sequenced sample: blood. The V gene is TRBV12-3 or TRBV12-4, the J gene TRBJ1-5; unclear D gene. The CDR3 region has the DNA TGTGCCAGCAACGGGGTTTATAGCAATCAGCCCCAGCATTTT. Its protein is CASNGVYSNQPQHF.